The 10 T cell receptor beta chains below come from one sample, sequenced in a study of blood T cell repertoires in COVID-19. The repertoire was sequenced with immunoSEQ multiplex PCR; TCRdb's copy has only in-frame clones and lacks some. The repertoire holds 95,000 to 100,000 clones, with 85% to 95% as singletons. The specimen sequenced was peripheral blood. The receptors stem from a man aged 50-59 years with active COVID-19.

This rearrangement joins TRBV6-1 to TRBJ2-1; TRBD2 aligns across 14 bases. Trimming cost V 4 bases and J 10 bases; bases outside gene matches: 9. Germline CDR1 is MNHNS and CDR2 is SASEGT. The CDR3 is made up of 16 amino acids. The CDR3 is CASSGAGTSGSWEQFF. CDR3 sequence (DNA): TGTGCCAGCAGTGGGGCGGGGACTAGCGGGAGTTGGGAGCAGTTCTTC.

The genes are TRBV3-1 (or the pseudogene TRBV3-2) and TRBJ2-2; no definite D call. The germline V gene encodes CDR1 LGHDT and CDR2 YNNKEL (reference sequence). This CDR3 is built from 16 residues. V was clipped by 1 base and J by 1 base, with 10 bases between them. CDR3 in DNA: TGTGCCAGCAGCCAAGGGATCCTAGAGAACACCGGGGAGCTGTTTTTT. Translated: CASSQGILENTGELFF.

The V gene is TRBV25-1, the J gene TRBJ1-5; 8 bases align to TRBD1. CDR1 is MGHDK, CDR2 SYGVNS, per germline. V lost 10 bases, J lost 4 bases, and 9 bases stayed unmatched. The CDR3 is 14 residues long. CDR3 sequence (DNA): TGTGCCAACCCCCCCAGGGGGCCAAATCAGCCCCAGCATTTT. Translating gives CANPPRGPNQPQHF.

This chain connects TRBV28 to TRBJ1-5; TRBD1 matches 11 bases. The V segment lost 3 bases and the J segment 4 bases; nucleotides outside the gene matches: 5. There are 16 residues in the CDR3. Germline V CDR1 and CDR2: MDHEN, SYDVKM. The CDR3 region is CASSLDRGLRNQPQHF. DNA of the CDR3: TGTGCCAGCAGTTTGGACAGGGGGCTGCGGAATCAGCCCCAGCATTTT.

The rearrangement links TRBV6-5 to TRBJ2-7, with TRBD1 matching 8 bases. The CDR3 loop spans 15 amino acids. The germline gives CDR1 MNHEY, CDR2 SVGAGI. J was trimmed by 6 bases and V by 6 bases; bases with no gene match: 13. In DNA, the CDR3 is TGTGCCAGCAGCCAAAGCCGGGACAGGTCATCCGAGCAGTACTTC. This sequence encodes CASSQSRDRSSEQYF.

The J gene is TRBJ2-1, the V gene TRBV7-9; 8 bases line up with TRBD2. J gave up 0 bases and V 5 bases, and 3 bases lay outside the gene matches. This CDR3 has 15 amino acids. Germline V gene lookup returns CDR1 SEHNR and CDR2 FQNEAQ (reference sequence). CDR3 coding DNA: TGTGCCAGCAGCCCTCTAGCGGGCTCCTACAATGAGCAGTTCTTC. Translating gives CASSPLAGSYNEQFF. The variable domain in full, with the rest retrieved from reference TRBV7-9 and TRBJ2-1, is DTGVSQNPRHKITKRGQNVTFRCDPISEHNRLYWYRQTLGQGPEFLTYFQNEAQLEKSRLLSDRFSAERPKGSFSTLEIQRTEQGDSAMYLCASSPLAGSYNEQFFGPGTRLTVL.

This chain connects TRBV4-1 to TRBJ2-1; possibly TRBD2 for D (5 bases). V was trimmed by 1 base and J by 1 base, leaving 20 bases between them. The CDR3 sequence is 19 residues long. Germline CDR1 is MGHRA and CDR2 is YSYEKL. CDR3 region: CASSQGETGRVNSYNEQFF. CDR3 nucleotide sequence: TGCGCCAGCAGCCAAGGGGAGACGGGCAGAGTGAATTCCTACAATGAGCAGTTCTTC.

The rearrangement uses TRBV4-2 and TRBJ1-1, with D perhaps matching TRBD1 (5 bases). CDR1 is LGHNA and CDR2 is YNFKEQ in the germline V gene. The CDR3 has 13 residues. Deletions cut 2 bases from V and 7 bases from J, with 11 bases between. The DNA of the CDR3 is TGTGCCAGCAGCCAATACGAAGGGGATGAAGCTTTCTTT. This sequence encodes CASSQYEGDEAFF.

V gene TRBV24-1 combines with J gene TRBJ2-5; possible D gene TRBD2, 5 bases. Deletions cut 3 bases from V and 6 bases from J, with 13 bases between. The CDR3 covers 14 residues. Germline V gene sequence: CDR1 KGHDR, CDR2 SFDVKD. The CDR3 reads CATSDGSPGQTQYF. Here the CDR3 DNA reads TGTGCCACCAGTGATGGGAGCCCAGGACAGACCCAGTACTTC.

This CDR3 is CASSLAGTSYEQYF. CDR3 nucleotide sequence: TGTGCCAGCAGCTTAGCGGGTACTTCCTACGAGCAGTACTTC. The chain uses TRBV5-4 and TRBJ2-7; the D gene is possibly TRBD2 (6 bases). CDR3 length equals 14 residues. From germline, CDR1 is SGHNT and CDR2 YYREEE (reference sequence). V lost 2 bases, J lost 1 base, and 10 bases lay in between.